Listed below are T cell receptor beta chains from one sample, sequenced in a study of cytomegalovirus exposure and HLA in healthy donors. Repertoires were generated with immunoSEQ multiplex PCR, while TCRdb's copy carries only in-frame clones and drops some. The sample holds under 400,000 clones, about nine tenths seen once. Source material: PBMCs. The receptor source for this set is a woman in her late teens or twenties in good health and CMV-seronegative. Each CDR3 is given with its conserved first and last residue. D genes are given only for firm matches. Clone size is given for some rows only: seen once, a few or many times, or a class if the clone is expanded.

V gene	clone size	D gene	J gene	CDR3 protein	CDR3 DNA
TRBV7-9	-	TRBD1	TRBJ1-4	CASSRSSGTGFEKLFF	TGTGCCAGCAGCCGCTCCTCCGGGACAGGGTTTGAAAAACTGTTTTTT
TRBV7-8	-	TRBD2	TRBJ2-6	CASSSVSGRLTSGANVLTF	TGTGCCAGCAGCTCCGTTAGCGGGAGATTAACCTCTGGGGCCAACGTCCTGACTTTC
TRBV10-1	-	TRBD2	TRBJ2-3	CASTSAGEDTQYF	TGCGCCAGCACTTCCGCGGGAGAGGATACGCAGTATTTT
TRBV4-1	once	TRBD2	TRBJ2-2	CASSPLGTRSTGELFF	TGCGCCAGCAGCCCGCTTGGGACTAGAAGTACCGGGGAGCTGTTTTTT
TRBV5-1	-	TRBD2	TRBJ2-3	CASSLFAGGTDTQYF	TGCGCCAGCAGCTTGTTTGCGGGGGGCACAGATACGCAGTATTTT
TRBV29-1	few	TRBD1	TRBJ1-1	CSVEVGTGGTEAFF	TGCAGCGTTGAAGTCGGGACAGGGGGGACTGAAGCTTTCTTT
TRBV18	once	-	TRBJ1-5	CASSPPGGKPQHF	TGTGCCAGCTCACCACCGGGAGGCAAGCCCCAGCATTTT
TRBV19	many	-	TRBJ1-6	CASSVGTQISSPLHF	TGTGCCAGTAGTGTGGGGACTCAAATTTCATCACCCCTCCACTTT
TRBV30	-	TRBD1	TRBJ1-6	CAWSGDRVSYNSPLHF	TGTGCCTGGAGTGGGGACAGGGTATCCTATAATTCACCCCTCCACTTT
TRBV6-1	-	-	TRBJ1-1	CASRGVTTNTEAFF	TGTGCCAGCAGGGGAGTGACGACGAACACTGAAGCTTTCTTT
TRBV15	-	TRBD1	TRBJ1-4	CATSRMGTGTTNEKLFF	TGTGCCACCAGCAGGATGGGGACAGGGACAACTAATGAAAAACTGTTTTTT
TRBV6-1	-	-	TRBJ1-5	CASSEVRGARGQPQHF	TGTGCCAGCAGTGAGGTGCGGGGGGCGCGGGGTCAGCCCCAGCATTTT
TRBV5-1	-	-	TRBJ1-2	CASSFEGRDYGYTF	TGCGCCAGCAGCTTTGAGGGTCGGGACTATGGCTACACCTTC
TRBV2	-	-	TRBJ2-7	CASRRVGDSRASEQYF	TGTGCCAGCAGGCGGGTAGGCGACTCACGGGCATCCGAGCAGTACTTC
TRBV9	few	-	TRBJ1-2	CASSVGQTYGYTF	TGTGCCAGCAGCGTCGGACAAACCTATGGCTACACCTTC
TRBV2	-	TRBD1	TRBJ2-3	CASSLIGQGLDTQYF	TGTGCCAGCAGTCTAATTGGACAGGGTTTGGATACGCAGTATTTT
TRBV5-1	once	-	TRBJ2-3	CASSSQGQSLLDTQYF	TGCGCCAGCAGCTCGCAGGGCCAGAGTCTTTTAGATACGCAGTATTTT
TRBV11-2	-	TRBD1	TRBJ2-7	CASSLAGGTGPGEQYF	TGTGCCAGCAGCTTAGCGGGTGGGACAGGGCCGGGAGAGCAGTACTTC
TRBV28	-	TRBD1	TRBJ2-7	CASRLPGQTYEQYF	TGTGCCAGCAGGCTTCCGGGACAGACCTACGAGCAGTACTTC
TRBV5-5	-	TRBD1	TRBJ1-5	CASSVGQGALGNQPQHF	TGTGCCAGCAGCGTGGGACAGGGGGCGTTGGGCAATCAGCCCCAGCATTTT
TRBV5-1	-	TRBD1	TRBJ2-7	CASSTGTGGSYEQYF	TGCGCCAGCAGCACCGGGACAGGGGGCTCCTACGAGCAGTACTTC
TRBV6-6	-	TRBD2	TRBJ2-7	CASTDTGGLAGYEQYF	TGTGCCAGCACCGATACGGGGGGGCTCGCCGGCTACGAGCAGTACTTC
TRBV28	-	-	TRBJ1-2	CASSNQDIAGYTF	TGTGCCAGCAGCAACCAGGACATAGCTGGCTACACCTTC
TRBV4-1	-	-	TRBJ2-7	CASSQGRGAYEQYF	TGCGCCAGCAGCCAAGGGCGGGGAGCTTACGAGCAGTACTTC
TRBV10-3	-	-	TRBJ1-1	CAISDSGHANTEAFF	TGTGCCATCAGCGACTCCGGACACGCGAACACTGAAGCTTTCTTT
TRBV28	-	-	TRBJ2-3	CASSFRTRTQYF	TGTGCCAGCAGTTTTCGGACAAGGACGCAGTATTTT
TRBV28	few	-	TRBJ1-2	CASSSPPGIANYGYTF	TGTGCCAGCAGTTCACCCCCAGGGATCGCTAACTATGGCTACACCTTC
TRBV4-1	-	TRBD1	TRBJ1-1	CASSQDRDRTNSEAFF	TGCGCCAGCAGCCAAGACCGGGACAGAACCAATTCTGAAGCTTTCTTT
TRBV9	-	TRBD1	TRBJ1-1	CASSVASGTGPNQDQMNTEAFF	TGTGCCAGCAGCGTAGCTTCGGGGACAGGGCCAAACCAGGACCAAATGAACACTGAAGCTTTCTTT
TRBV7-7	-	TRBD2	TRBJ2-7	CASSLGPSGGPYEQYF	TGTGCCAGCAGCTTAGGACCTAGCGGGGGGCCCTACGAGCAGTACTTC
TRBV28	-	TRBD1	TRBJ2-6	CASSSTGGFSGANVLTF	TGTGCCAGCAGTTCGACAGGGGGCTTCTCTGGGGCCAACGTCCTGACTTTC
TRBV7-6	-	TRBD2	TRBJ2-1	CASSLRALAGGGNEQFF	TGTGCCAGCAGCTTAAGAGCCCTCGCGGGAGGGGGAAATGAGCAGTTCTTC
TRBV5-1	-	TRBD1	TRBJ1-3	CASSQGTAVSSGNTIYF	TGCGCCAGCAGTCAAGGGACAGCCGTAAGCTCTGGAAACACCATATATTTT
TRBV21-1	-	-	TRBJ1-6	CASSRPWGKQGTHSPLHF	TGTGCCAGCAGCCGGCCTTGGGGGAAACAGGGGACGCATTCACCCCTCCACTTT
TRBV30	-	TRBD1	TRBJ2-7	CAWSVGAGGYEQYF	TGTGCCTGGAGTGTAGGGGCAGGGGGCTACGAGCAGTACTTC
TRBV5-6	-	-	TRBJ1-6	CASSFKNGGGPLHF	TGTGCCAGCAGCTTCAAGAACGGGGGAGGGCCCCTCCACTTT
TRBV11-2	-	-	TRBJ2-7	CASRGTPSSYEQYF	TGTGCCAGCAGGGGGACTCCAAGCTCCTACGAGCAGTACTTC
TRBV11-2	few	TRBD2	TRBJ2-1	CAIPKRGLYNEQFF	TGTGCCATCCCCAAGCGGGGCCTTTACAATGAGCAGTTCTTC
TRBV2	-	TRBD2	TRBJ2-1	CASRPSLGLAASYNEQFF	TGTGCCAGCAGACCTAGCCTGGGTCTAGCGGCCTCCTACAATGAGCAGTTCTTC
TRBV5-1	-	TRBD1	TRBJ1-2	CASTGDRVYGYTF	TGCGCCAGCACCGGAGACAGGGTCTATGGCTACACCTTC
TRBV27	-	-	TRBJ1-1	CASRFGQRAFF	TGTGCCAGCAGATTCGGACAGAGAGCTTTCTTT
TRBV6-1	-	-	TRBJ2-5	CASSVTPAPQETQYF	TGTGCCAGCAGTGTCACACCCGCCCCCCAAGAGACCCAGTACTTC
TRBV4-1	-	-	TRBJ2-2	CASSQGTFTGELFF	TGCGCCAGCAGCCAAGGGACTTTTACCGGGGAGCTGTTTTTT
TRBV10-2	-	TRBD2	TRBJ2-7	CASTRGLAGGYEQYF	TGCGCCAGCACTCGAGGTCTAGCGGGAGGTTACGAGCAGTACTTC
TRBV2	-	TRBD1	TRBJ2-6	CANKKLGTGFSGANVLTF	TGTGCCAACAAAAAACTAGGGACAGGTTTTTCTGGGGCCAACGTCCTGACTTTC
TRBV21-1	-	-	TRBJ1-5	CASSSRGRQPQHF	TGTGCCAGCAGCTCCCGGGGGAGGCAGCCCCAGCATTTT
TRBV5-4	few	-	TRBJ2-7	CASSKPSGEQYF	TGTGCCAGCAGCAAGCCCTCTGGCGAGCAGTACTTC
TRBV7-9	-	TRBD1	TRBJ2-7	CASSSGQGYHEQYF	TGTGCCAGCAGCTCGGGACAGGGGTACCACGAGCAGTACTTC
TRBV9	-	-	TRBJ2-7	CASSVAGEAYEQYF	TGTGCCAGCAGCGTAGCCGGGGAAGCCTACGAGCAGTACTTC
TRBV6-1	few	TRBD1	TRBJ2-2	CASQDRVGTGELFF	TGTGCCAGCCAGGACAGGGTGGGCACCGGGGAGCTGTTTTTT
TRBV10-3	-	-	TRBJ1-5	CAISESRTTQPQHF	TGTGCCATCAGTGAGTCGCGGACAACCCAGCCCCAGCATTTT